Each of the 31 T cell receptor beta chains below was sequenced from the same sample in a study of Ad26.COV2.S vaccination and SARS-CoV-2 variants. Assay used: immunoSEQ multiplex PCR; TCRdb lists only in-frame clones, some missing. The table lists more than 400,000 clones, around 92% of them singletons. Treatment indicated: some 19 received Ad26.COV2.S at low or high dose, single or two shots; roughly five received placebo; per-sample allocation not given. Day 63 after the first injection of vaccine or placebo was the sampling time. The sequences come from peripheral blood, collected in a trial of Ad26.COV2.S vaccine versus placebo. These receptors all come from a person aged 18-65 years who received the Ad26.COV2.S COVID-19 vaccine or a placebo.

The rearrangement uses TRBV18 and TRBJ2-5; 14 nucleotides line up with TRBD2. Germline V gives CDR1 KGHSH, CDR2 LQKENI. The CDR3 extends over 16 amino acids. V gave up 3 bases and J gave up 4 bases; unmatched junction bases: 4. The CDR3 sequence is CASSPRLAGGPETQYF. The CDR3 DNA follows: TGTGCCAGCTCACCGCGACTAGCGGGGGGGCCAGAGACCCAGTACTTC.

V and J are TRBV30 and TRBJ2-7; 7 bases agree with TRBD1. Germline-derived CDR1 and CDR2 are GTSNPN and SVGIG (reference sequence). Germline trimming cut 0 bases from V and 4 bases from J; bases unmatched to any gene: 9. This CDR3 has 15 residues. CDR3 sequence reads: CAWSVRGTVIYEQYF. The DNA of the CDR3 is TGTGCCTGGAGTGTACGTGGGACAGTCATTTACGAGCAGTACTTC.

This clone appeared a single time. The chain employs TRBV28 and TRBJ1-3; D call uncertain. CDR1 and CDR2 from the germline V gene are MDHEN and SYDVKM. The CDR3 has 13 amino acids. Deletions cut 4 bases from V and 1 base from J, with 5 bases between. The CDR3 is CASSWVSGNTIYF. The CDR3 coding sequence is TGTGCCAGCAGTTGGGTTTCTGGAAACACCATATATTTT.

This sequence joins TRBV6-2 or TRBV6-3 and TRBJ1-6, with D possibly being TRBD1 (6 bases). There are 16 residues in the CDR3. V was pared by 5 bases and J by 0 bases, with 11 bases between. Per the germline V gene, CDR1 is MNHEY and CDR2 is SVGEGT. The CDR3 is CASSGQYSSYNSPLHF. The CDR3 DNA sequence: TGTGCCAGCAGTGGACAGTACAGCTCCTATAATTCACCCCTCCACTTT.

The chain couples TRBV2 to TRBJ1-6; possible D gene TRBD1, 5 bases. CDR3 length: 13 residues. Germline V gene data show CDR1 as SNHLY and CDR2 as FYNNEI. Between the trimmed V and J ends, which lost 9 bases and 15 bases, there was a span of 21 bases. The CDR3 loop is CARGGIPRNGLHF. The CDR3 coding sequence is TGTGCCAGGGGGGGGATACCGCGAAATGGCCTCCACTTT.

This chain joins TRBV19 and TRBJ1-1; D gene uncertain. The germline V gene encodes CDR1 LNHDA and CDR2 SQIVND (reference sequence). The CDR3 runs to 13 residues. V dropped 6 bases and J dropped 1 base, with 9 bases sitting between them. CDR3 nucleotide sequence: TGTGCCAGTAGCATCGGGTCGAACACTGAAGCTTTCTTT. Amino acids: CASSIGSNTEAFF.

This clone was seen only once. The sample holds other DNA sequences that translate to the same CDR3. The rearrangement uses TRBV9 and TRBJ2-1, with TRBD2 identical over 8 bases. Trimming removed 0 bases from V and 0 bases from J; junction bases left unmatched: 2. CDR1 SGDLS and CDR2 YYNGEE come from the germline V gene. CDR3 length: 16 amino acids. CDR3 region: CASSVVGTSSYNEQFF. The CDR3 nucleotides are TGTGCCAGCAGCGTAGTCGGGACTAGCTCCTACAATGAGCAGTTCTTC.

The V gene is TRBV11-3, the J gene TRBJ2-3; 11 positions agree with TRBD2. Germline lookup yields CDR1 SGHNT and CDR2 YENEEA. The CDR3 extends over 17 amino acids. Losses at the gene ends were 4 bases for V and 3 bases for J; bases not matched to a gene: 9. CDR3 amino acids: CASSSSGLAGGTDTQYF. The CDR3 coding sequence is TGTGCCAGCAGCTCCTCCGGCCTAGCGGGGGGTACAGATACGCAGTATTTT.

The CDR3 loop reads CASSPTYNEQFF. The CDR3 bases are TGTGCCAGCAGTCCGACTTACAATGAGCAGTTCTTC. V gene TRBV27 combines with J gene TRBJ2-1; D remains unclear. Trimming left V 5 bases short and J 4 bases short, with 6 bases between. CDR1 is MNHEY and CDR2 is SMNVEV in the germline V gene (reference sequence). The CDR3 is 12 amino acids.

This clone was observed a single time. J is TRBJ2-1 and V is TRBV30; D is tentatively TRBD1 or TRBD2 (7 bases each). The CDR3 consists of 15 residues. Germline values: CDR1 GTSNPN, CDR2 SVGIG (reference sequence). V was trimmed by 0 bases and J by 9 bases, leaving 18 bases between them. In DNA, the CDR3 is TGTGCCTGGAGTGTACGTAGCAGGGGGGGCCGTGAGCAGTTCTTC. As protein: CAWSVRSRGGREQFF.

The CDR3 region is CASSYDRGPYNEQFF. DNA for the CDR3: TGCGCCAGCAGCTACGACAGGGGCCCCTACAATGAGCAGTTCTTC. V gene TRBV4-3 combines with J gene TRBJ2-1, with 8 bases fitting TRBD1. This CDR3 comprises 15 residues. In germline, CDR1 is LGHNA, CDR2 YSLEER. V gave up 5 bases and J gave up 2 bases; unmatched junction bases: 5.

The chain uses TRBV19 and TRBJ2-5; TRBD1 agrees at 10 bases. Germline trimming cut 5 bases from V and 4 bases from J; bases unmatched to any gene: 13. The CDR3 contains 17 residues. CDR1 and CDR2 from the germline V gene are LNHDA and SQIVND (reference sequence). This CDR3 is CASSSPTPGQGTETQYF. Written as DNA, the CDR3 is TGTGCCAGTAGTTCCCCTACACCGGGACAGGGGACAGAGACCCAGTACTTC.

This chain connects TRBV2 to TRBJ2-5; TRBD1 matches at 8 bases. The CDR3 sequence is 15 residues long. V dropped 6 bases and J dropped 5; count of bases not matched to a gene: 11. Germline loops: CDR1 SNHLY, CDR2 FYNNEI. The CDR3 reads CASRTGQGAWETQYF. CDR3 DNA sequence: TGTGCCAGCAGGACCGGGCAGGGGGCGTGGGAGACCCAGTACTTC.

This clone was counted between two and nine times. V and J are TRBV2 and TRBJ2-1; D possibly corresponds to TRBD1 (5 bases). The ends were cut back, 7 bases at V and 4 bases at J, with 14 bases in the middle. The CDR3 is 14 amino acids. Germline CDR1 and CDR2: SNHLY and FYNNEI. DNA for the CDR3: TGTGCCAGCATTTGGCAGGGTACTTACAATGAGCAGTTCTTC. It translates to CASIWQGTYNEQFF.

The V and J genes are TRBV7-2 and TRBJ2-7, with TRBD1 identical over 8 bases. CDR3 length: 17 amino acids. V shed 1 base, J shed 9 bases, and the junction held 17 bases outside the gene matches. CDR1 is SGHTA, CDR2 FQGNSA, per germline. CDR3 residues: CASSLGDRQWIGTRQYF. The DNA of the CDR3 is TGTGCCAGCAGCTTAGGGGACAGGCAATGGATAGGAACCCGGCAGTACTTC.

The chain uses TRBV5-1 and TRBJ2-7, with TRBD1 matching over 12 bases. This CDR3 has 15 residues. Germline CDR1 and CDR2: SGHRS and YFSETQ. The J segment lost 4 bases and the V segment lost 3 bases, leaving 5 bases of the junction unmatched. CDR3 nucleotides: TGCGCCAGCAGCTGGGGGACAGGGGGCTGGTACGAGCAGTACTTC. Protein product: CASSWGTGGWYEQYF.

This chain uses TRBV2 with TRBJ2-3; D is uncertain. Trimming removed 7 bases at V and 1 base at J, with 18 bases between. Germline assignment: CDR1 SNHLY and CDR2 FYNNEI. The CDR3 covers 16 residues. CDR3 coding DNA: TGTGCCAGCATATCGGCGGCCGGGTCGGGCACAGATACGCAGTATTTT. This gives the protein CASISAAGSGTDTQYF.

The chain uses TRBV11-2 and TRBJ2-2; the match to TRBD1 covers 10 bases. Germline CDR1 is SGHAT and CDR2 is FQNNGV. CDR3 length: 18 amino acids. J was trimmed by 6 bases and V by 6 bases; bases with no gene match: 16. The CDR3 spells CASRQLPPGTGESGELFF. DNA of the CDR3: TGTGCCAGCAGGCAACTACCCCCCGGGACAGGGGAGTCCGGGGAGCTGTTTTTT.

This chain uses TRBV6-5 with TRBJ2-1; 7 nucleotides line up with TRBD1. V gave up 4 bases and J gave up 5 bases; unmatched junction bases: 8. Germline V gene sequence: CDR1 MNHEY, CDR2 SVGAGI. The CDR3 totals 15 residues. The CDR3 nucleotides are TGTGCCAGCAGTTCCCCCCCCGGACAGGACAATGAGCAGTTCTTC. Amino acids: CASSSPPGQDNEQFF.

CDR3 DNA sequence: TGTGCCAGCAGCTTATGGGGGGCGGACTACGAGCAGTACTTC. Its translation: CASSLWGADYEQYF. This chain connects TRBV11-2 to TRBJ2-7; D tentatively fits TRBD1 or TRBD2 (6 bases each). Germline CDR1 SGHAT, CDR2 FQNNGV. Trimming took off 2 bases at V and 3 bases at J, with 11 bases between the two ends. The CDR3 runs to 14 residues.

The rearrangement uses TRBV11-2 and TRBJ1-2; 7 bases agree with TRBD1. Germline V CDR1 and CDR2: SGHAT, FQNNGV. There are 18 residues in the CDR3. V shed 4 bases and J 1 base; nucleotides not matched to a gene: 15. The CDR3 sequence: CASSSPGQKGERNYGYTF. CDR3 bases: TGTGCCAGCAGCTCTCCGGGACAGAAAGGGGAGCGTAACTATGGCTACACCTTC.

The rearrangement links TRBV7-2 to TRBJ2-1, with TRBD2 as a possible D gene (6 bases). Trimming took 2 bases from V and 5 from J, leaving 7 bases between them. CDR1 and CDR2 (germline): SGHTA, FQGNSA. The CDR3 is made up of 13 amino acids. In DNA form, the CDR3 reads TGTGCCAGCAGCTTACAGCGGGACAATGAGCAGTTCTTC. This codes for CASSLQRDNEQFF.

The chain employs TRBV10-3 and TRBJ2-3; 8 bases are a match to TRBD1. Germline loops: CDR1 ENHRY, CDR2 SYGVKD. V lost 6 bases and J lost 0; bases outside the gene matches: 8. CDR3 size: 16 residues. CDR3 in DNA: TGTGCCATCAGCGCCGACAGGGGTATTAGCACAGATACGCAGTATTTT. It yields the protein CAISADRGISTDTQYF.

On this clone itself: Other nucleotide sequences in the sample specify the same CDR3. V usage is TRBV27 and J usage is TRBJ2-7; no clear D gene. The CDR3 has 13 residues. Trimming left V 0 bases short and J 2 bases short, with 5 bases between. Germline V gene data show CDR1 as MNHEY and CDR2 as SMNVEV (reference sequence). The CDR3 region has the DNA TGTGCCAGCAGTTTATCGTCCGCCTACGAGCAGTACTTC. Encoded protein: CASSLSSAYEQYF.

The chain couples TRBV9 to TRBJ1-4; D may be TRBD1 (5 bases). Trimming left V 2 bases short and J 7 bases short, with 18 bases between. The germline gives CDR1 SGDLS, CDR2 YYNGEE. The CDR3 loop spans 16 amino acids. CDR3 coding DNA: TGTGCCAGCAGCGTCCGGGGGGGTACAGAGGGTGAAAAACTGTTTTTT. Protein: CASSVRGGTEGEKLFF.

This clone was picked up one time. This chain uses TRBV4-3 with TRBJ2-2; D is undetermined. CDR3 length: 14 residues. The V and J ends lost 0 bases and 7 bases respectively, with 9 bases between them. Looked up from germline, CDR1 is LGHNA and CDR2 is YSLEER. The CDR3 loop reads CASSQDDIIGELFF. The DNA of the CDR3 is TGCGCCAGCAGCCAAGACGATATCATCGGGGAGCTGTTTTTT.

The CDR3 nucleotides are TGTGCCAGCAGCTTCGAGGCACTAGCGGGCCTCAACTCCTACAATGAGCAGTTCTTC. The encoded protein is CASSFEALAGLNSYNEQFF. V and J are TRBV5-8 and TRBJ2-1; 9 bases fit TRBD2. Germline loops: CDR1 SGHTS, CDR2 YDEGEE. The V and J ends lost 2 bases and 0 bases, in that order; junction bases with no gene match: 12. The CDR3 runs 19 residues.

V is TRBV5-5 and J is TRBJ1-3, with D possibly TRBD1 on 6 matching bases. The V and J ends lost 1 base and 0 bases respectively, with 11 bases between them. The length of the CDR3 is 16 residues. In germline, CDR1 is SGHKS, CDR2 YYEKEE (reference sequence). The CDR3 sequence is CASSLKDSLSGNTIYF. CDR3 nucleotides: TGTGCCAGCAGCTTGAAGGACAGTCTCTCTGGAAACACCATATATTTT.

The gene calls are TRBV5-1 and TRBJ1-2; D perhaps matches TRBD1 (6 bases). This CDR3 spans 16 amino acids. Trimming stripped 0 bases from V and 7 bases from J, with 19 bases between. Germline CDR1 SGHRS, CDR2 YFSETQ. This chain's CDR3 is CASSLDPQGARGGYTF. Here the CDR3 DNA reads TGCGCCAGCAGCTTGGACCCACAGGGCGCCAGGGGTGGCTACACCTTC.

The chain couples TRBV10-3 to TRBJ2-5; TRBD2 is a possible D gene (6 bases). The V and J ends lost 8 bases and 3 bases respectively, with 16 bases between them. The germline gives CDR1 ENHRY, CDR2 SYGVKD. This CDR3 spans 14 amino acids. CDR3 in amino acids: CAIGRGGMKETQYF. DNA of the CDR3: TGTGCCATCGGGCGGGGTGGGATGAAAGAGACCCAGTACTTC.

Here the CDR3 DNA reads TGCGCCAGCAGCCAAGACCCGACGGGCGACACTGAAGCTTTCTTT. Amino acids: CASSQDPTGDTEAFF. The chain links TRBV4-3 to TRBJ1-1; D ambiguous. Trimming took 0 bases from V and 3 from J, leaving 11 bases between them. There are 15 residues in the CDR3. Per germline, CDR1 LGHNA and CDR2 YSLEER.